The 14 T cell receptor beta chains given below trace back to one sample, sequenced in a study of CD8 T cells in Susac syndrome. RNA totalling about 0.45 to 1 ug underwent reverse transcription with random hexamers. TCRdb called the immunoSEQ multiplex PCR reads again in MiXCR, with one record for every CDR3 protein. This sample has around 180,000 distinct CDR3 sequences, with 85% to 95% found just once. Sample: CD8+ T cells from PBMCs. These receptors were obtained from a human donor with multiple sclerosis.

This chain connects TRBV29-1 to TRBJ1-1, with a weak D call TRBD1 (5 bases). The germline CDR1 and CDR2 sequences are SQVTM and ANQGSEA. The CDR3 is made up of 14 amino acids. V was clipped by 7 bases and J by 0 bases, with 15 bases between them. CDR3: CSAPSRGMNTEAFF. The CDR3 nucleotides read TGCAGCGCCCCAAGTCGGGGCATGAACACTGAAGCTTTCTTT.

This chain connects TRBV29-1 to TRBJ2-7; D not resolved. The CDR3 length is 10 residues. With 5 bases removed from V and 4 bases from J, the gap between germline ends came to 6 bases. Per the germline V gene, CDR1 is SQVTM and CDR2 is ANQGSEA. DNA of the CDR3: TGCAGCGTTATTGAGTACGAGCAGTACTTC. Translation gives CSVIEYEQYF.

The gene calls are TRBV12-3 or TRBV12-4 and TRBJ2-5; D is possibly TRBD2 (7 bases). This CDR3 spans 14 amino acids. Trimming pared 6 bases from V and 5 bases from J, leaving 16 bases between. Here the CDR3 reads CASRGGQAGETQYF. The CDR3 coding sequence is TGTGCCAGCAGGGGGGGGCAGGCTGGGGAGACCCAGTACTTC.

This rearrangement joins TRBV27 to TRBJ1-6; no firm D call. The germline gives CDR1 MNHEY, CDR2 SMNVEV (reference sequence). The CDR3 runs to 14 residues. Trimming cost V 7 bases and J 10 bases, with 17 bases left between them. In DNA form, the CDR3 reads TGTGCCAGCATCCCCTCCGGGGTTCGGTCACCCCTCCACTTT. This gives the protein CASIPSGVRSPLHF.

The CDR3 protein is CASSHLGESETDTQYF. The CDR3 DNA reads as TGTGCCAGCAGTCACCTGGGGGAGTCGGAGACAGATACGCAGTATTTT. This chain uses TRBV3-1 with TRBJ2-3; the D call may be TRBD1 or TRBD2 (5 bases each). The germline V and J ends were trimmed by 6 bases and 3 bases, with 19 bases remaining between them. The germline V gene encodes CDR1 LGHDT and CDR2 YNNKEL (reference sequence). The length of the CDR3 is 16 residues.

The CDR3 region is CASSPVGQFYDTQYF. In DNA form, the CDR3 reads TGCGCCAGCAGCCCCGTGGGACAGTTCTACGATACGCAGTATTTT. The chain employs TRBV5-1 and TRBJ2-3; 7 nucleotides agree with TRBD1. Per the germline V gene, CDR1 is SGHRS and CDR2 is YFSETQ. CDR3 length: 15 residues. J gave up 6 bases and V 4 bases, and 11 bases lay outside the gene matches.

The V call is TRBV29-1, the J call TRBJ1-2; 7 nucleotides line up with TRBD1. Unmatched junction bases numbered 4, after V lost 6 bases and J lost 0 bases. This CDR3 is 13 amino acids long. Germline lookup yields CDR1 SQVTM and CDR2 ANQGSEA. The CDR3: CSVVDRANYGYTF. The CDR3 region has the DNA TGCAGCGTAGTAGACAGGGCTAACTATGGCTACACCTTC.

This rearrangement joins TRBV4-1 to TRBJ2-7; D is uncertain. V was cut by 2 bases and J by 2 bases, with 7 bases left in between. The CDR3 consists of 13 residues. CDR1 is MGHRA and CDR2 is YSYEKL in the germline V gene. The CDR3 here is CASSQTDAYEQYF. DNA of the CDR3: TGCGCCAGCAGCCAAACGGATGCCTACGAGCAGTACTTC.

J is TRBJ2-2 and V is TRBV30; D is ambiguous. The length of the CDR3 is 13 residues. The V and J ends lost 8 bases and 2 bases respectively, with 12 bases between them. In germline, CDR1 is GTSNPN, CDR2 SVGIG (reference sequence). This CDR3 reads CATHGPNTGELFF. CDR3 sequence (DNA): TGTGCCACTCACGGCCCTAACACCGGGGAGCTGTTTTTT.

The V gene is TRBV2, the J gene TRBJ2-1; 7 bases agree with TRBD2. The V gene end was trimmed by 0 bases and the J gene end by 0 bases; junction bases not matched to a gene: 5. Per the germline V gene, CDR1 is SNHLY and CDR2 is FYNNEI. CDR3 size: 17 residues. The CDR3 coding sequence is TGTGCCAGCAGTGAAGCGGGAGCGGGACTCTCCTACAATGAGCAGTTCTTC. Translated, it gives CASSEAGAGLSYNEQFF.

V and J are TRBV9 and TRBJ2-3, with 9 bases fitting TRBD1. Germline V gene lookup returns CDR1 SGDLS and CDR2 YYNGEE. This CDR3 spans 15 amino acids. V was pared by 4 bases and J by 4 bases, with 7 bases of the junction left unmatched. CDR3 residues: CASSPHGQGPDTQYF. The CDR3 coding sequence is TGTGCCAGCAGCCCCCACGGACAGGGGCCAGATACGCAGTATTTT.

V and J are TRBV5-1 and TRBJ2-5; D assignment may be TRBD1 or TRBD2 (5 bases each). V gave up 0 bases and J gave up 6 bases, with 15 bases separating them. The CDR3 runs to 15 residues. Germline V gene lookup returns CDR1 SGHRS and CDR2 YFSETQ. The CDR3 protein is CASSLGGTPMQTQYF. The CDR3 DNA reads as TGCGCCAGCAGCTTGGGAGGGACCCCAATGCAGACCCAGTACTTC.

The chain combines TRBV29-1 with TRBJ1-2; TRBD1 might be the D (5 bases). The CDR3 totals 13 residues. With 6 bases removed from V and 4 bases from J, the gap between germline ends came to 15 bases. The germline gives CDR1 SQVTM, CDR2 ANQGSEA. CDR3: CSVLRQKRYGYTF. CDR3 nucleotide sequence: TGCAGCGTCCTCCGACAGAAACGCTATGGCTACACCTTC.

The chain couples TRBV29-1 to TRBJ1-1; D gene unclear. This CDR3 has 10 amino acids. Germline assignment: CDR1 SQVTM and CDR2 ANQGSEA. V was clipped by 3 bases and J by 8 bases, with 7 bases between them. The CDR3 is CSVDLAEAFF. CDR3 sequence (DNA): TGCAGCGTTGATTTAGCAGAAGCTTTCTTT.